This T cell receptor (beta chain) came from a study of T cell responses to AZD1222 COVID-19 vaccine. The sample holds one count of this clone. Its antigen is as yet unknown. The germline V gene has CDR1 SGHDT and CDR2 YYEEEE. The CDR3 is 16 amino acids. V trimming: 0 bases; J trimming: 0 bases; junction bases outside the gene matches: 2. Study-level findings and limits: Spike-specific TCRs gained breadth and depth after people received two AZD1222 doses.

Data came from immunoSEQ multiplex PCR; TCRdb stores just in-frame clones and leaves some out. The table includes 150,000 or so clones, 93% detected once. This receptor was taken from an adult in good health. Sequencing used peripheral blood, obtained on day 0 of AZD1222 vaccination. V usage is TRBV5-6 and J usage is TRBJ2-3, with TRBD2 identical over 9 bases. CDR3 sequence: CASSLGLAESTDTQYF. The CDR3, as DNA: TGTGCCAGCAGCTTGGGACTAGCGGAAAGCACAGATACGCAGTATTTT.